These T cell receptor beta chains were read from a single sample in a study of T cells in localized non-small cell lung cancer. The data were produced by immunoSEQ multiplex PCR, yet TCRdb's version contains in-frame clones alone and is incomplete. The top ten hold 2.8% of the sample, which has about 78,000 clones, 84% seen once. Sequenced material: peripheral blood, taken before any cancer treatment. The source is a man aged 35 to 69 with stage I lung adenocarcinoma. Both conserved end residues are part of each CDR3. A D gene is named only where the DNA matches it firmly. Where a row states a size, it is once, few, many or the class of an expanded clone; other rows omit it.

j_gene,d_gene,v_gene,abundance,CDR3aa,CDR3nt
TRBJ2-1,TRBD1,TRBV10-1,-,CASSESRTGYSDEQFF,TGCGCCAGCAGTGAGTCGAGGACAGGGTATTCGGATGAGCAGTTCTTC
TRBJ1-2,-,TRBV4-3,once,CASSQEMGTQEVYGYTF,TGCGCCAGCAGCCAAGAAATGGGGACACAGGAAGTCTATGGCTACACCTTC
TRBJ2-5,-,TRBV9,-,CASSAGTLPQETQYF,TGTGCCAGCAGCGCCGGGACACTCCCCCAAGAGACCCAGTACTTC
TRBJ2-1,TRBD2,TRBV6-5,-,CASSPGSGGADEQFF,TGTGCCAGCAGTCCCGGTAGCGGGGGGGCCGATGAGCAGTTCTTC
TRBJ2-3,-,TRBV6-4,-,CASSAIGEAHTDTQYF,TGTGCCAGCAGTGCCATTGGTGAAGCCCACACAGATACGCAGTATTTT
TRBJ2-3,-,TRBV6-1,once,CASSENVLGTDTQYF,TGTGCCAGCAGTGAGAACGTTCTGGGCACAGATACGCAGTATTTT
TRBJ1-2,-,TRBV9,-,CASSSFGGSTGYTF,TGTGCCAGCAGCTCCTTTGGTGGATCTACTGGCTACACCTTC
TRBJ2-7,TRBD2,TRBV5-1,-,CASSLLSGRSEQYF,TGCGCCAGCAGCTTGCTTAGCGGGAGAAGCGAGCAGTACTTC
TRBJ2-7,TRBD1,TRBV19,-,CASSVMTGISYEQYF,TGTGCCAGTAGTGTAATGACAGGGATCTCCTACGAGCAGTACTTC
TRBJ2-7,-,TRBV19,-,CASSISDYSYEQYF,TGTGCCAGTAGTATATCCGACTACTCCTACGAGCAGTACTTC
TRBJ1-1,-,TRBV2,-,CASSEGRKGNTEAFF,TGTGCCAGCAGTGAAGGTCGAAAAGGGAACACTGAAGCTTTCTTT
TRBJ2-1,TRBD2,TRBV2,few,CASSDTSGTYNEQFF,TGTGCCAGCAGTGATACTAGCGGGACCTACAATGAGCAGTTCTTC
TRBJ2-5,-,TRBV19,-,CASSPASKVVETQYF,TGTGCCAGTAGCCCTGCGTCGAAGGTGGTAGAGACCCAGTACTTC
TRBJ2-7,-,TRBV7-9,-,CASSLMHYEQYF,TGTGCCAGCAGCTTAATGCACTACGAGCAGTACTTC
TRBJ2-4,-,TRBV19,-,CASSILWEDRRGAKNIQYF,TGTGCCAGTAGTATCTTGTGGGAGGACCGACGCGGGGCCAAAAACATTCAGTACTTC
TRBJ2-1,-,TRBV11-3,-,CASSPGTTNEQFF,TGTGCCAGTTCTCCGGGGACCACCAATGAGCAGTTCTTC
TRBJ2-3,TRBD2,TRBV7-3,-,CASSSMRGSTDTQYF,TGTGCCAGCAGCTCAATGCGGGGGAGCACAGATACGCAGTATTTT
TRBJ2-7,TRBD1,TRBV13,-,CASSFSWNTGTGGSHEQYF,TGTGCCAGCAGCTTTAGCTGGAACACCGGGACAGGGGGATCCCACGAGCAGTACTTC
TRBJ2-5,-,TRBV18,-,CASSPRGQETQYF,TGTGCCAGCTCCCCCCGGGGCCAAGAGACCCAGTACTTC
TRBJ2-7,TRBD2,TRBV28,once,CASGTSGYEQYF,TGTGCCAGCGGGACTAGCGGTTACGAGCAGTACTTC
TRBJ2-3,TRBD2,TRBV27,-,CASSSGLAGRPSTDTQYF,TGTGCCAGCAGTTCCGGACTAGCGGGACGGCCTAGCACAGATACGCAGTATTTT
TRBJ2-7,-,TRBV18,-,CASSRIQGTADYEQYF,TGTGCCAGCTCACGTATCCAGGGTACCGCGGACTACGAGCAGTACTTC
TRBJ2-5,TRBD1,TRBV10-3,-,CAISESVDRGAETQYF,TGTGCCATCAGTGAGTCAGTCGACAGGGGGGCAGAGACCCAGTACTTC
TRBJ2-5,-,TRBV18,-,CASSPPEGLQETQYF,TGTGCCAGCTCACCACCGGAAGGACTACAAGAGACCCAGTACTTC
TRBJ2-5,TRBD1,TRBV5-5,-,CASSLGVLGTGQETQYF,TGTGCCAGCAGCTTGGGGGTACTCGGGACAGGGCAAGAGACCCAGTACTTC
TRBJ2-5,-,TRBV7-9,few,CASRPPLGKRETQYF,TGTGCCAGCCGACCCCCACTAGGAAAAAGGGAGACCCAGTACTTC
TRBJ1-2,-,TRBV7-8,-,CASSLGGYGYTF,TGTGCCAGCAGCTTAGGAGGGTACGGCTACACCTTC
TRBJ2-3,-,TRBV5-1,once,CASSLLDASTDTQYF,TGCGCCAGCAGCTTGTTAGACGCTAGCACAGATACGCAGTATTTT
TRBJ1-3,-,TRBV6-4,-,CASSLSGNTIYF,TGTGCCAGCAGCCTCTCTGGAAACACCATATATTTT
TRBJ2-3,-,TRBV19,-,CASWGGGTDTQYF,TGTGCCTCCTGGGGCGGAGGCACAGATACGCAGTATTTT
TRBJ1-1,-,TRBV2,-,CASRSRQGTTEAFF,TGTGCCAGCCGCTCAAGGCAAGGGACCACTGAAGCTTTCTTT
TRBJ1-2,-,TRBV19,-,CASSIGGYPNYGYTF,TGTGCCAGTAGTATCGGGGGGTACCCTAACTATGGCTACACCTTC
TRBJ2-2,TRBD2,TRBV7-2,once,CASSYLAGGTGELFF,TGTGCCAGCAGCTACCTAGCGGGGGGCACGGGGGAGCTGTTTTTT
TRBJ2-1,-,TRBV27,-,CASSFFPRRGLEGQFF,TGTGCCAGCAGTTTCTTTCCCAGGAGGGGCCTCGAGGGGCAGTTCTTC
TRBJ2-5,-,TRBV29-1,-,CSVVGDVETQYF,TGCAGCGTTGTGGGAGATGTGGAGACCCAGTACTTC
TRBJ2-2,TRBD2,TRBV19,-,CASSIGRIGGDTGELFF,TGTGCCAGTAGTATAGGGAGGATTGGGGGGGACACCGGGGAGCTGTTTTTT
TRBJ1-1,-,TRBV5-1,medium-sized,CASSFRRGARGNTEAFF,TGCGCCAGCAGCTTCAGGCGGGGGGCACGAGGAAACACTGAAGCTTTCTTT
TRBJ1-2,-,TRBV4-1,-,CASSQENRVHYGYTF,TGCGCCAGCAGCCAAGAGAACAGGGTCCACTATGGCTACACCTTC
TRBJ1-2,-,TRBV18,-,CASSPSSNGYTF,TGTGCCAGCTCACCATCGAGCAATGGCTACACCTTC
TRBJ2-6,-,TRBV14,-,CASSQGPGALSGANVLTF,TGTGCCAGCAGCCAAGGTCCGGGGGCGCTATCTGGGGCCAACGTCCTGACTTTC
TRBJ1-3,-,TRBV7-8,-,CASSLVSSPVVDGNTIYF,TGTGCCAGCAGCTTAGTGTCTTCACCAGTAGTAGATGGAAACACCATATATTTT
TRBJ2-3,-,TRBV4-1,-,CASSQDRRPLSTDTQYF,TGCGCCAGCAGCCAAGATAGAAGACCGCTTAGCACAGATACGCAGTATTTT